These T cell receptor beta chains were read from a single sample in a study of human CD8 memory T cell subsets. TCRdb reprocessed the 5' RACE reads, keeping one entry per CDR3 protein, no DNA. The sample table sets out 5,000 to 8,000 distinct CDR3 sequences. The sample taken for sequencing was CD8+ effector memory T cells (TEM) sorted from PBMCs. These receptors all stem from a human donor in good health. Each CDR3 is given with its conserved first and last residue. Rows give clone size only sometimes, using once, few, many, or a class for an expanded clone.

clone_size | j_call | v_call | cdr3_aa
NA | TRBJ2-1 | TRBV28 | CASSLSPTLAGGYNEQFF
medium-sized | TRBJ2-2 | TRBV29-1 | CSVEVTGELFF
NA | TRBJ2-1 | TRBV24-1 | CATSDSDTNNEQFF
NA | TRBJ2-1 | TRBV3-1 | CASSQEGLAPEQFF
NA | TRBJ2-1 | TRBV27 | CASSPISTFAPMGDEQFF
NA | TRBJ1-1 | TRBV4-2 | CASSQGRLGAFF
NA | TRBJ2-3 | TRBV21-1 | CASSARDSQRTFTTTDTQYF
NA | TRBJ1-5 | TRBV30 | CAWSPGTGRNQPQHF
NA | TRBJ1-6 | TRBV2 | CASSERGTDRDPLHF
medium-sized | TRBJ2-1 | TRBV29-1 | CSAITRAYNEQFF
NA | TRBJ2-5 | TRBV20-1 | CSAQPLDQETQYF
medium-sized | TRBJ1-2 | TRBV11-2 | CASSPRFAAGGYTF
NA | TRBJ2-5 | TRBV2 | CASTGLAETQYF
NA | TRBJ2-7 | TRBV12-3/TRBV12-4 | CASSSAPAGGPGYEQYF
NA | TRBJ2-1 | TRBV20-1 | CSADSGGGSYNEQFF
NA | TRBJ2-7 | TRBV14 | CASSQGLTYEQYF